Included here is one T cell receptor beta chain sequence, with context. CDR1 is LGHDT and CDR2 is YNNKEL in the germline V gene (reference sequence). The CDR3 has 13 amino acids. The V end was cut by 4 bases, the J end by 6 bases, with 12 bases between. In TCRdb, the RT-PCR reads were re-called with MiXCR into one record per CDR3 protein. The sample lists about 230,000 distinct CDR3 sequences; roughly 14% were seen once. This sample stems from a study of patients and donors after allogeneic stem cell transplantation. The V gene is TRBV3-1, the J gene TRBJ1-1; D is undetermined. Sequencing was done on a sample of blood, either unsorted or a sorted T cell fraction (not recorded which). This TCR was recovered from a human donor who was either an allogeneic HSCT recipient or a stem cell or donor lymphocyte infusion donor (not recorded which). It is not recorded whose cells these are; they may come from a transplant donor. The CDR3 nucleotides are TGTGCCAGCAGCCGTTCACGGACGTCTGAAGCTTTCTTT. This translates into CASSRSRTSEAFF.